These 5 T cell receptor beta chains share one sample of origin, sequenced in a study of blood T cell repertoires in COVID-19. Sequencing used immunoSEQ multiplex PCR; TCRdb keeps in-frame clones, though not all of them. The sample has about 350,000 clones; around nine tenths are singletons. The sequenced material came from peripheral blood. These TCRs come from a woman under 30 who had recovered from COVID-19.

This chain uses TRBV29-1 with TRBJ2-5; no reliable D call. Trimming stripped 7 bases from V and 5 bases from J, with 11 bases between. The germline CDR1 and CDR2 sequences are SQVTM and ANQGSEA. The CDR3 extends over 11 amino acids. For the CDR3, the DNA is TGCAGCGCCCCTCTTTCGGAGACCCAGTACTTC. This gives the protein CSAPLSETQYF.

This chain uses TRBV6-5 with TRBJ1-2; D is possibly TRBD1 (6 bases). The length of the CDR3 is 15 residues. Trimming left V 6 bases short and J 6 bases short, with 20 bases between. Germline values: CDR1 MNHEY, CDR2 SVGAGI. For the CDR3, the DNA is TGTGCCAGCAGCAGTCTCAGGGGATTTTGGGATGGCTACACCTTC. This translates into CASSSLRGFWDGYTF.

The CDR3 DNA is TGTGCCAGCAGCTTCACGAGGGATTTCGCCAAAAACATTCAGTACTTC. It is translated as CASSFTRDFAKNIQYF. The chain employs TRBV11-3 and TRBJ2-4, with a tentative D call TRBD2 (5 bases). CDR3 length: 16 residues. CDR1 and CDR2 from the germline V gene are SGHNT and YENEEA. V lost 3 bases to trimming and J lost 1 base, with 13 bases between them. The variable domain in full, with the rest retrieved from reference TRBV11-3 and TRBJ2-4, is EAGVVQSPRYKIIEKKQPVAFWCNPISGHNTLYWYLQNLGQGPELLIRYENEEAVDDSQLPKDRFSAERLKGVDSTLKIQPAELGDSAVYLCASSFTRDFAKNIQYFGAGTRLSVL.

V usage is TRBV9 and J usage is TRBJ1-3; perhaps TRBD1 as D (5 bases). Between the trimmed V and J ends, which lost 2 bases and 0 bases, there was a span of 12 bases. This CDR3 region has 16 residues. Germline CDR1 reads SGDLS; CDR2 reads YYNGEE. The CDR3 region is CASSVRAASSGNTIYF. The CDR3 DNA follows: TGTGCCAGCAGCGTCAGGGCGGCCAGCTCTGGAAACACCATATATTTT. Based on the CDR3 plus reference TRBV9 and TRBJ1-3, the full variable domain is DSGVTQTPKHLITATGQRVTLRCSPRSGDLSVYWYQQSLDQGLQFLIQYYNGEERAKGNILERFSAQQFPDLHSELNLSSLELGDSALYFCASSVRAASSGNTIYFGEGSWLTVV.

The chain joins TRBV30 to TRBJ1-5; possible D gene TRBD1, 5 bases. This CDR3 has 15 residues. From germline, CDR1 is GTSNPN and CDR2 SVGIG (reference sequence). Trimming took 3 bases from V and 0 from J, leaving 12 bases between them. The CDR3 DNA reads TGTGCCTGGAGCGGAGGGACCCTTAGCAATCAGCCCCAGCATTTT. Translating gives CAWSGGTLSNQPQHF.